These 23 T cell receptor beta chains were all obtained from the same sample, sequenced in a study of Tregs in tolerant kidney transplant recipients. Produced via immunoSEQ multiplex PCR; TCRdb's table is partial and in-frame only. This sample has some 65,000 clones; about 83% occur once, and the top ten carry 3.5% to 5.5%. The sequenced material came from CD4+ T cells from blood. These TCRs come from a human donor in good health.

The V gene is TRBV5-6, the J gene TRBJ1-5; D is ambiguous. The ends were cut back, 4 bases at V and 1 base at J, with 15 bases in the middle. This CDR3 is 16 amino acids long. CDR1 SGHDT and CDR2 YYEEEE come from the germline V gene. The CDR3: CASSPGFGRSNQPQHF. CDR3 bases: TGTGCCAGCAGCCCGGGATTTGGCCGAAGCAATCAGCCCCAGCATTTT. Supplemented by reference TRBV5-6 and TRBJ1-5, the full variable domain reads DAGVTQSPTHLIKTRGQQVTLRCSPKSGHDTVSWYQQALGQGPQFIFQYYEEEERQRGNFPDRFSGHQFPNYSSELNVNALLLGDSALYLCASSPGFGRSNQPQHFGDGTRLSIL.

This chain joins TRBV7-2 and TRBJ2-7; 8 nucleotides align to TRBD1. The V gene's germline CDR1 is SGHTA and CDR2 FQGNSA. This CDR3 region has 15 residues. With V trimmed by 3 bases and J by 3 bases, 7 bases remained unmatched. CDR3: CASSLTGVGSYEQYF. CDR3 in DNA: TGTGCCAGCAGCTTGACAGGGGTGGGTAGCTACGAGCAGTACTTC.

The chain employs TRBV7-2 and TRBJ2-1; D is unresolved. The CDR3 has 15 amino acids. Trimming pared 5 bases from V and 0 bases from J, leaving 11 bases between. The germline CDR1 and CDR2 sequences are SGHTA and FQGNSA. The CDR3 DNA reads TGTGCCAGCAGCCCCTCCGTGAGCTCCTACAATGAGCAGTTCTTC. Protein product: CASSPSVSSYNEQFF. Drawing the rest from reference TRBV7-2 and TRBJ2-1, the complete variable domain is GAGVSQSPSNKVTEKGKDVELRCDPISGHTALYWYRQSLGQGLEFLIYFQGNSAPDKSGLPSDRFSAERTGGSVSTLTIQRTQQEDSAVYLCASSPSVSSYNEQFFGPGTRLTVL.

This rearrangement joins TRBV18 to TRBJ2-5, with TRBD1 matching over 8 bases. The V gene's germline CDR1 is KGHSH and CDR2 LQKENI. The CDR3 has 15 residues. V dropped 2 bases and J dropped 5; count of bases not matched to a gene: 7. The chain's CDR3 is CASSPDRGVWETQYF. The CDR3 nucleotides read TGTGCCAGCTCACCAGACAGGGGAGTGTGGGAGACCCAGTACTTC.

This chain joins TRBV7-3 and TRBJ1-1; 9 bases map to TRBD1. J lost 2 bases, V lost 5 bases, and 18 bases had no gene match. CDR1 and CDR2 (germline): SGHTA, FQGTGA. This CDR3 contains 19 residues. CDR3 in DNA: TGTGCCAGCAGCCACAATCCCCGGGACAGGGTAACGGTAAACACTGAAGCTTTCTTT. It encodes CASSHNPRDRVTVNTEAFF.

The chain uses TRBV27 and TRBJ2-1; D unresolved. Trimming stripped 3 bases from V and 8 bases from J, with 14 bases between. Germline V CDR1 and CDR2: MNHEY, SMNVEV (reference sequence). The CDR3 is made up of 14 amino acids. The CDR3 is CASSFIQASHEQFF. The CDR3 DNA is TGTGCCAGCAGTTTTATTCAGGCAAGCCATGAGCAGTTCTTC.

V is TRBV29-1 and J is TRBJ1-1; D may be TRBD1 (5 bases). This CDR3 spans 12 amino acids. The V gene's germline CDR1 is SQVTM and CDR2 ANQGSEA. The V end was cut by 7 bases, the J end by 3 bases, with 12 bases between. The chain's CDR3 is CSGWDGDTEAFF. The DNA for the CDR3 is TGCAGCGGCTGGGACGGAGACACTGAAGCTTTCTTT.

This chain connects TRBV30 to TRBJ2-3, with no clear D. V lost 0 bases and J 5 bases, leaving 6 bases between the germline ends. The germline V gene encodes CDR1 GTSNPN and CDR2 SVGIG (reference sequence). CDR3 size: 12 residues. CDR3 sequence: CAWSVMRDTQYF. The CDR3 nucleotides read TGTGCCTGGAGTGTAATGAGAGATACGCAGTATTTT.

The chain is built from TRBV19 and TRBJ2-7; D may be TRBD1 (6 bases). From germline, CDR1 is LNHDA and CDR2 SQIVND (reference sequence). This CDR3 has 15 amino acids. The germline V and J ends were trimmed by 8 bases and 6 bases, with 23 bases remaining between them. Here the CDR3 reads CASAPVTRGGAEQYF. The DNA for the CDR3 is TGTGCCAGTGCACCGGTTACGCGTGGGGGCGCCGAGCAGTACTTC.

This clone was seen a handful of times. This chain uses TRBV27 with TRBJ1-1; TRBD1 aligns across 7 bases. The CDR3 is 16 amino acids. CDR1 is MNHEY and CDR2 is SMNVEV in the germline V gene (reference sequence). J gave up 1 base and V 5 bases, and 10 bases lay outside the gene matches. CDR3: CASSPRQGGGNTEAFF. For the CDR3, the DNA is TGTGCCAGCAGTCCGCGACAGGGAGGAGGGAACACTGAAGCTTTCTTT.

The chain uses TRBV4-2 and TRBJ2-2; 7 bases map to TRBD1. CDR3 size: 16 residues. CDR1 and CDR2 (germline): LGHNA, YNFKEQ. After removal of 3 bases from V and 2 bases from J, the junction contained 6 bases not matched to a gene. The DNA of the CDR3 is TGTGCCAGCAGCCACCGAGGGGGCGTTAACACCGGGGAGCTGTTTTTT. Encoded protein: CASSHRGGVNTGELFF.

This sequence joins TRBV6-1 and TRBJ1-5; 10 bases agree with TRBD1. The CDR3 sequence is 14 residues long. CDR1 is MNHNS, CDR2 SASEGT, per germline. V lost 7 bases and J lost 4; bases outside the gene matches: 4. CDR3 nucleotides: TGTGCCAGCATCGGACAGGGGGGGAATCAGCCCCAGCATTTT. Its protein is CASIGQGGNQPQHF.

This chain uses TRBV7-8 with TRBJ2-6, with 7 bases fitting TRBD2. J lost 1 base, V lost 4 bases, and 1 base had no gene match. This CDR3 is built from 15 residues. Germline CDR1 and CDR2: SGHVS and FQNEAQ. This CDR3 is CASSWGGSGANVLTF. CDR3 bases: TGTGCCAGCAGCTGGGGGGGATCTGGGGCCAACGTCCTGACTTTC.

The rearrangement joins TRBV11-3 to TRBJ2-3, with 10 bases lining up with TRBD2. V lost 1 base and J lost 6; bases outside the gene matches: 7. There are 16 residues in the CDR3. Germline CDR1 and CDR2: SGHNT and YENEEA. CDR3 loop: CASSLGGASGSDTQYF. The CDR3 bases are TGTGCCAGCAGCTTAGGGGGGGCTAGCGGGAGTGATACGCAGTATTTT. Full variable domain (remainder filled in from reference TRBV11-3 and TRBJ2-3): EAGVVQSPRYKIIEKKQPVAFWCNPISGHNTLYWYLQNLGQGPELLIRYENEEAVDDSQLPKDRFSAERLKGVDSTLKIQPAELGDSAVYLCASSLGGASGSDTQYFGPGTRLTVL.

The chain is built from TRBV21-1 and TRBJ2-4; whether TRBD1, the table's D call, matches the DNA was not checked. TRBV21-1 is classified as a pseudogene. This CDR3 region has 17 residues. The CDR3 coding sequence is TGTGCCCCAGGGACCCCAGGGGATACGCTAGCCAAAAACATTCAGTACTTC. Translating it yields CAPGTPGDTLAKNIQYF.

This clone has just one count. The V and J genes are TRBV29-1 and TRBJ2-3, with D tentatively TRBD2 (5 bases). Germline V gene data show CDR1 as SQVTM and CDR2 as ANQGSEA. The CDR3 extends over 12 amino acids. The ends were cut back, 4 bases at V and 4 bases at J, with 9 bases in the middle. The CDR3 DNA follows: TGCAGCGTTGGGGCGGGCGCAGATACGCAGTATTTT. Translated: CSVGAGADTQYF.

The CDR3 here is CASSQEIVRQNYGYTF. The DNA for the CDR3 is TGCGCCAGCAGCCAAGAAATCGTGCGGCAGAACTATGGCTACACCTTC. The rearrangement links TRBV4-1 to TRBJ1-2; the D is unclear. CDR3 size: 16 residues. CDR1 is MGHRA and CDR2 is YSYEKL in the germline V gene. The ends were cut back, 0 bases at V and 2 bases at J, with 13 bases in the middle.

J is TRBJ1-2 and V is TRBV6-5; 7 positions agree with TRBD1. The germline gives CDR1 MNHEY, CDR2 SVGAGI. The J segment lost 2 bases and the V segment lost 6 bases, leaving 6 bases of the junction unmatched. The CDR3 loop spans 14 amino acids. DNA of the CDR3: TGTGCCAGCAGCGCTGTACAGGGGAACTATGGCTACACCTTC. Protein: CASSAVQGNYGYTF.

The chain's CDR3 is CASSLERGREKLFF. The DNA for the CDR3 is TGCGCCAGCAGCTTGGAAAGAGGTAGAGAAAAACTGTTTTTT. This chain links TRBV5-1 with TRBJ1-4; no definite D call. With 0 bases removed from V and 8 bases from J, the gap between germline ends came to 11 bases. This CDR3 is built from 14 residues. CDR1 and CDR2 (germline): SGHRS, YFSETQ.

The J gene is TRBJ2-2, the V gene TRBV6-6, with D tentatively TRBD2 (6 bases). Trimming shortened V by 4 bases and J by 0 bases, and 9 bases separated the two germline ends. This CDR3 has 15 amino acids. The germline V gene encodes CDR1 MNHNY and CDR2 SVGAGI (reference sequence). CDR3 sequence (DNA): TGTGCCAGCAGTTGGACGGGAGCGAACACCGGGGAGCTGTTTTTT. It is translated as CASSWTGANTGELFF.

The chain is built from TRBV28 and TRBJ1-3; no clear D gene. Trimming cost V 4 bases and J 0 bases, with 13 bases left between them. Germline values: CDR1 MDHEN, CDR2 SYDVKM. The CDR3 loop spans 16 amino acids. The CDR3 region is CASSWTGAVSGNTIYF. DNA for the CDR3: TGTGCCAGCAGTTGGACTGGTGCGGTCTCTGGAAACACCATATATTTT.

Judged by abundance, this clone is medium-sized. The same CDR3 can be traced to other DNA sequences in this sample. This chain uses TRBV7-2 with TRBJ2-7; D gene uncertain. Trimming removed 3 bases at V and 7 bases at J, with 19 bases between. The CDR3 loop spans 15 amino acids. Germline V gene data show CDR1 as SGHTA and CDR2 as FQGNSA. The CDR3 region is CASSLYRSTAGEQYF. In DNA, the CDR3 is TGTGCCAGCAGCTTGTATAGGTCCACCGCCGGTGAGCAGTACTTC.

This clone appeared many times. The CDR3 loop reads CAAGATLSGNTIYF. The CDR3 DNA follows: TGTGCCGCCGGGGCAACTTTATCGGGAAACACCATATATTTT. The chain employs TRBV2 and TRBJ1-3; a weak D match, TRBD1 (5 bases). Germline V CDR1 and CDR2: SNHLY, FYNNEI. Trimming cost V 11 bases and J 4 bases, with 18 bases left between them. This CDR3 spans 14 amino acids.